This TCR beta chain was sequenced in a study of CD8+ T cells in alopecia areata (dated by TCRdb to the late 2010s). With respect to the entire study: Treated patients were enrolled in an open-label pilot trial of oral tofacitinib at 5 to 10 mg twice daily for moderate-to-severe alopecia areata. Scalp clonality was compared among normal scalp (n=4), patchy alopecia areata scalp (n=8), and alopecia totalis/universalis scalp (n=8). Tofacitinib was administered for 6 to 18 months, and 6 months of follow-up off drug were then conducted to assess delayed response and recurrence. In both human patients and the C3H/HeJ mouse model, the study applied high-throughput TCRbeta sequencing to look at T cell clonal expansion in alopecia areata. Tofacitinib-treated patients had biopsies at baseline and at 4 and 24 weeks of treatment, with a later scalp biopsy in several patients. TCRbeta CDR3 regions were amplified by immunoSEQ multiplex PCR using 35 Vbeta forward and 13 Jbeta reverse primers. Scalp tissue and sorted CD4+ and CD8+ peripheral blood T cells from patchy and totalis/universalis alopecia areata patients and from healthy controls were covered by human TCRbeta sequencing. RNA was extracted with the PAXgene miRNA kit for fixed scalp, the miRNeasy kit for PBMCs, and the RNeasy kit for mouse skin. Study-wide findings and limitations: Compared with normal scalp, lesional scalp had higher clonality and more expanded CD8+ clones, particularly in alopecia totalis/universalis, a pattern that suggests antigenic drive. Unlike mouse skin, where gammadelta T cells dominate, normal human skin contains resident alphabeta T cells that get sequenced too, which complicates analysis of the scalp TCR repertoire. TCR sequences shared between patients were less clear than in mice, possibly partly because of HLA diversity in the patient population.

Explained via the paper, the time point label denotes: baseline before oral tofacitinib. Lesional scalp punch biopsies and peripheral blood were obtained from alopecia areata patients. PBMCs were isolated by density centrifugation and stained for CD3, CD4 and CD8, and CD4+ and CD8+ T cells were sorted on a FACSAria. Receptor amplification or capture employed the immunoSEQ multiplex PCR assay. To provide template for TCR sequencing, every sample had RNA extracted and reverse transcribed into cDNA. First-strand cDNA was synthesized with SuperScript III using a 2:1 mix of oligo-dT and random hexamers. A synthetic immune receptor repertoire was used to measure amplification bias, and any remaining bias was corrected computationally. As for the authors' bioinformatics: Raw reads were preprocessed for error removal, and CDR3 was defined according to IMGT conventions as running from the conserved cysteine to phenylalanine. Clonality was computed as 1 minus the Shannon entropy, with the entropy normalized by log2 of the number of productive unique TCRs. Scalp TCRbeta sequences were cross-referenced with sorted blood CD4 and CD8 repertoires so that the CD4 or CD8 identity of scalp clones could be inferred. TCRdb limited this immuneACCESS table to in-frame rearrangements with V and J called. A share of clones is missing; checked studies link under half to unresolved V genes, and the rest is unexplained. V and J calls and clone size are copied from that table; D and trimming were computed from the DNA. Counted in this sample were 100,000 to 150,000 clones; approximately 48% of them appeared once. About 19% of the sample comes from the top ten.

V ends up 5 bases short and J 1 base short, with an unmatched junction base count of 4. The CDR3 spans 15 residues, from the cysteine through the phenylalanine. Only CDR3 DNA is held: 45 bases, read in frame from base 1. CDR1 and CDR2 were assigned from the germline V gene as SGHTA and FQGNSA. Worth noting for this clone: Its antigen specificity is not known. A far bigger clonotype differs at one base, so this is likely a read error.

The sample was CD8+ T cells sorted from blood, taken at week 0. The sequence was collected from a human donor with alopecia areata. The sequence links TRBV7-2 to TRBJ2-5; the junction holds 10 bases that match TRBD2. At the DNA level, the sequence is TGTGCCAGCAGCCAAGAGCGGGGGGGCCAAGAGACCCAGTACTTC. The resulting protein is CASSQERGGQETQYF.